This T cell receptor (beta chain) was identified during a study of blood T cell repertoires in COVID-19. Study-level information: Nucleic acid was either cDNA or gDNA, and it came from T cells, B-cell-depleted T cells, or PBMCs.

This table comes from immunoSEQ multiplex PCR, and its TCRdb copy is limited to in-frame clones, with some not included. Among around 100,000 clones listed, roughly 79% were seen once. This receptor was taken from an elderly man with COVID-19, enrolled during active disease. Sequenced material: peripheral blood.

CDR3 sequence reads: CASSQLTPTATRYGYTF. In DNA, the CDR3 is TGTGCCAGCAGCCAATTAACCCCGACAGCAACGAGGTATGGCTACACCTTC. The V call is TRBV16, the J call TRBJ1-2; the D gene is possibly TRBD1 (5 bases). V was cut by 1 base and J by 5 bases, with 20 bases left in between. Germline CDR1 reads KGHSY; CDR2 reads FQNENV. This CDR3 has 17 residues.